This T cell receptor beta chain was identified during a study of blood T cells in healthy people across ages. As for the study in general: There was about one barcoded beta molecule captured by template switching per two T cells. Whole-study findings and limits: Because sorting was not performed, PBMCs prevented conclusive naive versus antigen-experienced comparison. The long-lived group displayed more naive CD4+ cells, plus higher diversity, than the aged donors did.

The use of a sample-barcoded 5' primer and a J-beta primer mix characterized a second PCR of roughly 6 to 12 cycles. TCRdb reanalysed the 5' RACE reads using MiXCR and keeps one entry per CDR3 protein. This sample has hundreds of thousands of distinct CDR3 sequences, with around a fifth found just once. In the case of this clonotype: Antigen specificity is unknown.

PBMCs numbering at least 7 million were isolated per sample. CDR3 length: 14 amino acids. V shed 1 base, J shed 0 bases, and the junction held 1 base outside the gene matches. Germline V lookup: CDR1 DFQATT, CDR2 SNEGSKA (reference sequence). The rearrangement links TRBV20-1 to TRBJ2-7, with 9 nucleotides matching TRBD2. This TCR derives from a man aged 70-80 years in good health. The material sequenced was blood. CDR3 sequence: CSARVAGASYEQYF. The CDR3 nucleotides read TGCAGTGCTAGAGTAGCGGGGGCCTCCTACGAGCAGTACTTC.